Below are 17 T cell receptor beta chains sequenced from a single sample in a study of T cell repertoires in cytomegalovirus infection. TCRdb called the reads again in MiXCR, with one record for every CDR3 protein. The sample records 300,000 to 400,000 distinct CDR3 sequences, 18% being singletons. Sequenced sample: PBMCs. The receptor set was obtained from a human donor in good health (CMV status not recorded). Some clones in this sample may be carry-over from other donors' samples.

The rearrangement joins TRBV7-2 to TRBJ2-7; D may match TRBD1 or TRBD2 (5 bases each). Germline V CDR1 and CDR2: SGHTA, FQGNSA. This CDR3 is 16 amino acids long. V shed 2 bases and J shed 3 bases, with 17 bases lying between them. The CDR3 sequence: CASSLQLRARGYEQYF. Written as DNA, the CDR3 is TGTGCCAGCAGCTTACAGTTGAGGGCGAGGGGCTACGAGCAGTACTTC.

The rearrangement links TRBV15 to TRBJ2-1, with 12 bases lining up with TRBD1. The CDR3 totals 18 residues. Trimming removed 0 bases from V and 2 bases from J; junction bases left unmatched: 5. Germline-derived CDR1 and CDR2 are LNHNV and YYDKDF (reference sequence). The CDR3 bases are TGTGCCACCAGCAGAGAAGGGACAGGGGGCAAGACCTACAATGAGCAGTTCTTC. Residues: CATSREGTGGKTYNEQFF. The full variable domain, rest sourced from reference TRBV15 and TRBJ2-1, is DAMVIQNPRYQVTQFGKPVTLSCSQTLNHNVMYWYQQKSSQAPKLLFHYYDKDFNNEADTPDNFQSRRPNTSFCFLDIRSPGLGDTAMYLCATSREGTGGKTYNEQFFGPGTRLTVL.

This clonotype has just a few counts. The rearrangement joins TRBV6-1 to TRBJ2-7, with no clear D. This CDR3 has 16 amino acids. In germline, CDR1 is MNHNS, CDR2 SASEGT. The V and J ends lost 10 bases and 3 bases respectively, with 25 bases between them. The CDR3, as DNA: TGTGCCACCAACCCGGCCCCAATCCTCTCCGACTACGAGCAGTACTTC. Translation gives CATNPAPILSDYEQYF.

The chain links TRBV18 to TRBJ1-1; D is possibly TRBD1 (5 bases). CDR1 KGHSH and CDR2 LQKENI come from the germline V gene. This CDR3 contains 14 residues. Between the trimmed V and J ends, which lost 1 base and 4 bases, there was a span of 10 bases. The CDR3 region has the DNA TGTGCCAGCTCACCACAATCCGGGACCACTGAAGCTTTCTTT. Amino acid sequence: CASSPQSGTTEAFF.

The gene calls are TRBV4-2 and TRBJ1-2; 7 bases are shared with TRBD1. With 2 bases clipped from V and 9 bases from J, the junction kept 12 bases outside the gene matches. Germline values: CDR1 LGHNA, CDR2 YNFKEQ. The CDR3 spans 15 residues. The CDR3 region has the DNA TGTGCCAGCAGCCAAAGGACAGGCCTCCCCCATCGCTACACCTTC. The encoded protein is CASSQRTGLPHRYTF.

This clonotype showed up many times. The chain employs TRBV7-2 and TRBJ2-5; the D is unclear. Per the germline V gene, CDR1 is SGHTA and CDR2 is FQGNSA. The V end was cut by 2 bases, the J end by 5 bases, with 12 bases between. This CDR3 comprises 14 residues. The CDR3 region has the DNA TGTGCCAGCAGCTTAAGTGGTTGGGGTGAGACCCAGTACTTC. Translation gives CASSLSGWGETQYF.

This clonotype was counted a few times. The chain employs TRBV28 and TRBJ1-5; weak D call: TRBD1 (6 bases). Trimming removed 7 bases at V and 0 bases at J, with 13 bases between. Germline CDR1 MDHEN, CDR2 SYDVKM. The CDR3 has 15 amino acids. CDR3 coding DNA: TGTGCCAGCATCTATACAGGGCCTAGCAATCAGCCCCAGCATTTT. Translated: CASIYTGPSNQPQHF.

J is TRBJ2-7 and V is TRBV6-2 or TRBV6-3; D is possibly TRBD1 (6 bases). This CDR3 contains 14 residues. Trimming took off 7 bases at V and 3 bases at J, with 16 bases between the two ends. CDR1 MNHEY and CDR2 SVGEGT come from the germline V gene. CDR3 loop: CASKGDTIDYEQYF. The CDR3 DNA reads as TGTGCCAGCAAAGGGGACACCATAGACTACGAGCAGTACTTC.

The chain has TRBV4-3 and TRBJ2-3; no clear D. Trimming pared 0 bases from V and 8 bases from J, leaving 12 bases between. Germline V lookup: CDR1 LGHNA, CDR2 YSLEER. The CDR3 length is 14 residues. CDR3 nucleotides: TGCGCCAGCAGCCAAGAAAACCTTTCGGGTACGCAGTATTTT. It specifies CASSQENLSGTQYF.

This clonotype came up a few times. V is TRBV19 and J is TRBJ2-7, with unresolved D. Per germline, CDR1 LNHDA and CDR2 SQIVND (reference sequence). CDR3 size: 13 residues. Between the trimmed V and J ends, which lost 3 bases and 2 bases, there was a span of 8 bases. The CDR3 protein is CASSMRAPYEQYF. DNA of the CDR3: TGTGCCAGTAGTATGCGAGCCCCCTACGAGCAGTACTTC.

This clonotype occurred many times. The J gene is TRBJ1-6, the V gene TRBV7-9; D may be TRBD1 (5 bases). The germline V gene has CDR1 SEHNR and CDR2 FQNEAQ (reference sequence). Between the trimmed V and J ends, which lost 5 bases and 6 bases, there was a span of 20 bases. The CDR3 extends over 17 amino acids. The CDR3 is CASSDHDTGGANSPLHF. CDR3 nucleotides: TGTGCCAGCAGCGACCATGACACCGGCGGGGCTAATTCACCCCTCCACTTT.

The rearrangement joins TRBV10-3 to TRBJ2-2, with D uncertain. V lost 4 bases and J 0 bases, leaving 12 bases between the germline ends. This CDR3 region has 16 residues. Germline CDR1 is ENHRY and CDR2 is SYGVKD. CDR3 nucleotide sequence: TGTGCCATCAGTGTGGTTAAAAGTACGAACACCGGGGAGCTGTTTTTT. Translating it yields CAISVVKSTNTGELFF.

This clonotype was recorded a few times. The CDR3 protein is CASAIAGTQETQYF. The CDR3 DNA reads as TGTGCCAGCGCCATCGCGGGAACTCAAGAGACCCAGTACTTC. The chain joins TRBV2 to TRBJ2-5, with D possibly TRBD2 on 6 matching bases. The CDR3 totals 14 residues. In germline, CDR1 is SNHLY, CDR2 FYNNEI. Trimming shortened V by 8 bases and J by 2 bases, and 15 bases separated the two germline ends.

This clonotype has just a few counts. This chain connects TRBV2 to TRBJ1-2, with TRBD1 as a possible D gene (6 bases). The CDR3 consists of 13 residues. In germline, CDR1 is SNHLY, CDR2 FYNNEI. V gave up 8 bases and J gave up 3 bases, with 13 bases separating them. This CDR3 is CASGDKRDYGYTF. As DNA, the CDR3 is TGTGCCAGCGGGGACAAGAGGGACTATGGCTACACCTTC.

This clonotype was seen at least ten times. The chain joins TRBV6-2 or TRBV6-3 to TRBJ2-1; 12 bases line up with TRBD2. With V trimmed by 5 bases and J by 4 bases, 6 bases remained unmatched. The CDR3 totals 16 residues. The germline CDR1 and CDR2 sequences are MNHEY and SVGEGT. In nucleotides, the CDR3 is TGTGCCAGCAGTCGACTAGCGGGAGATGCATACAATGAGCAGTTCTTC. Protein: CASSRLAGDAYNEQFF.

In its sample, this clonotype was seen a few times. The chain has TRBV18 and TRBJ2-7, with D possibly being TRBD2 (5 bases). The V gene lost 5 bases and the J gene lost 0 bases, with 17 bases spanning the gap. Germline values: CDR1 KGHSH, CDR2 LQKENI. CDR3 length equals 16 residues. The CDR3 reads CASSSPRRLTSYEQYF. The CDR3 DNA reads TGTGCCAGCTCATCCCCACGCAGACTAACCTCCTACGAGCAGTACTTC.

The gene calls are TRBV6-5 and TRBJ1-1; unclear D gene. Trimming removed 1 base at V and 5 bases at J, with 17 bases between. This CDR3 contains 16 residues. Germline V gene lookup returns CDR1 MNHEY and CDR2 SVGAGI. The CDR3 nucleotides are TGTGCCAGCAGTTACTTGGGAGCCACATGGGAAACTGAAGCTTTCTTT. Its translation: CASSYLGATWETEAFF.